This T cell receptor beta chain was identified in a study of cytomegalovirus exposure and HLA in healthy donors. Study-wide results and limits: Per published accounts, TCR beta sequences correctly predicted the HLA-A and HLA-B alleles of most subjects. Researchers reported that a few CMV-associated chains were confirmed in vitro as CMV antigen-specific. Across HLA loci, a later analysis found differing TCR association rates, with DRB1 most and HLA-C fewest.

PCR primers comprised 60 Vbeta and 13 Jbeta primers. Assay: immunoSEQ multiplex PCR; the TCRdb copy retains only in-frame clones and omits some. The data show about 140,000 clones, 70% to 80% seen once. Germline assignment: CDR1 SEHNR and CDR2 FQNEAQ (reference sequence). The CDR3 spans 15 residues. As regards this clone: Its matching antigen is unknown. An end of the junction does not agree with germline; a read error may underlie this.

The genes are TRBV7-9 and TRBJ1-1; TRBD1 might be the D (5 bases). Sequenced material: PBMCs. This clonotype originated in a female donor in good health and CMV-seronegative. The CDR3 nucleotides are TGTTCCAGCAGTTATGGGGGGAGGGTGAACACTGAAGCTTTCTTT. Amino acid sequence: CSSSYGGRVNTEAFF. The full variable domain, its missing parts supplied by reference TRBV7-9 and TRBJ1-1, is DTGVSQNPRHKITKRGQNVTFRCDPISEHNRLYWYRQTLGQGPEFLTYFQNEAQLEKSRLLSDRFSAERPKGSFSTLEIQRTEQGDSAMYLCSSSYGGRVNTEAFFGQGTRLTVV.